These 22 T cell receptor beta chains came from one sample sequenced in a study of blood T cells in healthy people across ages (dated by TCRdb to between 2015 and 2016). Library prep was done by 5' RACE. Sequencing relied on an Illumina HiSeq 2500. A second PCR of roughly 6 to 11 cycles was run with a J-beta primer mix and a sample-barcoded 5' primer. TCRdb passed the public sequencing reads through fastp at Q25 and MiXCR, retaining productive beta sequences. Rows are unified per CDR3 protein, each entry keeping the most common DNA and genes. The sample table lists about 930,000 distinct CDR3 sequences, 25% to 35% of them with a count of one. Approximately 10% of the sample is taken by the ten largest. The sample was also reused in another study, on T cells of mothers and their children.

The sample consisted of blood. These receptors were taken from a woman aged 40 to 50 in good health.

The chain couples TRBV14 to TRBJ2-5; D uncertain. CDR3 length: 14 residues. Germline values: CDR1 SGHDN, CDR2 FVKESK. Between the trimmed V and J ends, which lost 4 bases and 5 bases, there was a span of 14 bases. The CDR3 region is CASSLTFWMETQYF. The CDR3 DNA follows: TGTGCCAGCAGCCTGACTTTCTGGATGGAGACCCAGTACTTC.

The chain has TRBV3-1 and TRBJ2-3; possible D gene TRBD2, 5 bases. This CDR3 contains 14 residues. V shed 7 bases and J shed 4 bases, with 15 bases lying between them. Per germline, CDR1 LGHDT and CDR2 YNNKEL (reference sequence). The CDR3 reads CASTRTPFADTQYF. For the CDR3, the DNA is TGTGCCAGCACCCGGACTCCCTTCGCAGATACGCAGTATTTT.

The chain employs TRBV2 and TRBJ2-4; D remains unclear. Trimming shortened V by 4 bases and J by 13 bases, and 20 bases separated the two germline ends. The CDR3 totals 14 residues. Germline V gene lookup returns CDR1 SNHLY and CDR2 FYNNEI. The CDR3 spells CASSGESIDNEQYF. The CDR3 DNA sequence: TGTGCCAGCAGTGGTGAGTCCATAGACAATGAGCAGTACTTC.

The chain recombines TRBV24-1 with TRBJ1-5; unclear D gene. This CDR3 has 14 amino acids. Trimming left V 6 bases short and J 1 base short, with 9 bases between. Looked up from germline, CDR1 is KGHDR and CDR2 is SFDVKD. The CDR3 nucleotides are TGTGCCACCAGTCAAACTACAAGCAATCAGCCCCAGCATTTT. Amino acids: CATSQTTSNQPQHF.

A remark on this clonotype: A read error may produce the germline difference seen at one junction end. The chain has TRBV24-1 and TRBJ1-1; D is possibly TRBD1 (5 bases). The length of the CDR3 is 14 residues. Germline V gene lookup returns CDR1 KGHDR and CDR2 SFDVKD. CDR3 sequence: CAASESRANTEAFF. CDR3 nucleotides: TGTGCCGCCAGTGAAAGCAGGGCGAACACTGAAGCTTTCTTT.

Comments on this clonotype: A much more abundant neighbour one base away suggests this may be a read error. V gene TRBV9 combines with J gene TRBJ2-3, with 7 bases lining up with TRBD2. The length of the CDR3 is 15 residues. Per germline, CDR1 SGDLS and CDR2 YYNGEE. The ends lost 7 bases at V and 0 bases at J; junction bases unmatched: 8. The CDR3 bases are TGTGCCAGCGGCGCCAGGGACTACAGCACAGATACGCAGTATTTT. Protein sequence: CASGARDYSTDTQYF.

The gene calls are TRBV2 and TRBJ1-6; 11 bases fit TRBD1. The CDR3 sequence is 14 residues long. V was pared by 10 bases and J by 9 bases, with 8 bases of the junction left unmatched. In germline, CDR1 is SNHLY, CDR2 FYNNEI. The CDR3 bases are TGTGCCACCTGGACAGGGGGCTGTGGTTCACCCCTCCACTTT. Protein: CATWTGGCGSPLHF.

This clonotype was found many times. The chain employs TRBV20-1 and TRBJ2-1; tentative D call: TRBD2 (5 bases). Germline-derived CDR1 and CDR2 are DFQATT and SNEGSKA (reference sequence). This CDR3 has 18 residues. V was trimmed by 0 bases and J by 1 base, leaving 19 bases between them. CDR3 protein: CSARDRGRAATSYNEQFF. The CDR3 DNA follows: TGCAGTGCTAGAGACCGCGGGCGTGCCGCTACATCCTACAATGAGCAGTTCTTC.

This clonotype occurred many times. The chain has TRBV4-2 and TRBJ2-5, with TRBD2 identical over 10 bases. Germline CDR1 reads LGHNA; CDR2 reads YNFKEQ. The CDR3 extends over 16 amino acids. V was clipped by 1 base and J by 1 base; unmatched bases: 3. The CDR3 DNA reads TGTGCCAGCAGCCAAGGGACTAGCGGACTCCAAGAGACCCAGTACTTC. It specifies CASSQGTSGLQETQYF.

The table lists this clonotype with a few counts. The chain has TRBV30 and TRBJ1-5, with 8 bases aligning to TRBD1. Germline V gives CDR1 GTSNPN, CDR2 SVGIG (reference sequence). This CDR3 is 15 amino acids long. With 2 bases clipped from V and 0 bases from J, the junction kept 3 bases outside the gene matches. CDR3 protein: CAWSPGGTSNQPQHF. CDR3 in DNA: TGTGCCTGGAGTCCAGGGGGCACTAGCAATCAGCCCCAGCATTTT.

The CDR3 DNA follows: TGTGCCAGCTCACCACCTTTCAGGGAGCTGTTTTTT. Its translation: CASSPPFRELFF. The rearrangement uses TRBV18 and TRBJ2-2; D gene uncertain. The germline V gene has CDR1 KGHSH and CDR2 LQKENI. V lost 0 bases and J lost 9, with 5 bases in between. CDR3 length equals 12 residues.

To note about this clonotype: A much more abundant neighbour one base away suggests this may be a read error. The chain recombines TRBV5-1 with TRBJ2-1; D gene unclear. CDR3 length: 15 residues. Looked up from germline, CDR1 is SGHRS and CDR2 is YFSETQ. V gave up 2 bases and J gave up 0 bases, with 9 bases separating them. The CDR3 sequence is CASSLGEDSYNEQFF. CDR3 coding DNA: TGCGCCAGCAGCTTAGGAGAGGACTCCTACAATGAGCAGTTCTTC. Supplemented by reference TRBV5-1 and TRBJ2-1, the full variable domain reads KAGVTQTPRYLIKTRGQQVTLSCSPISGHRSVSWYQQTPGQGLQFLFEYFSETQRNKGNFPGRFSGRQFSNSRSEMNVSTLELGDSALYLCASSLGEDSYNEQFFGPGTRLTVL.

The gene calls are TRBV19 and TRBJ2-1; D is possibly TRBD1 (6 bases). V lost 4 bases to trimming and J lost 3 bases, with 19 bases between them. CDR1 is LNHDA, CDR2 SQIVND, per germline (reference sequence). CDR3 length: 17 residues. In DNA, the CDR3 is TGTGCCAGTAGTACAAGGATTTCCAACAGGGACTACAATGAGCAGTTCTTC. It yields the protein CASSTRISNRDYNEQFF.

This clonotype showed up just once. The CDR3 protein is CASREPGLQETQYF. The CDR3 DNA reads TGTGCCAGCAGGGAACCGGGGTTACAAGAGACCCAGTACTTC. The chain carries TRBV25-1 and TRBJ2-5; D is possibly TRBD2 (5 bases). With 6 bases removed from V and 2 bases from J, the gap between germline ends came to 13 bases. Germline lookup yields CDR1 MGHDK and CDR2 SYGVNS. This CDR3 comprises 14 residues.

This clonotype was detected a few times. CDR3 DNA sequence: TGTGCCAGCAGCTTGGGGGCAAGGGCGAATGAGCAGTTCTTC. Amino acid sequence: CASSLGARANEQFF. This chain joins TRBV7-2 and TRBJ2-1, with D tentatively TRBD1 (6 bases). Germline V gene lookup returns CDR1 SGHTA and CDR2 FQGNSA. The CDR3 covers 14 residues. Trimming removed 3 bases at V and 7 bases at J, with 13 bases between.

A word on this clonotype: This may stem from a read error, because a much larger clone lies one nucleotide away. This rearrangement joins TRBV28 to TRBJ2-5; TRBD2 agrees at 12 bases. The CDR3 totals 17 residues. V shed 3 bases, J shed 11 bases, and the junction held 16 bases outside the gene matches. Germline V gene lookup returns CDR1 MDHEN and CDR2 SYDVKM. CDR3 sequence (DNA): TGTGCCAGCAGTTTCGCTAGCGGGGGGGCCGGGTACAATGAGCAGTACTTC. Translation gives CASSFASGGAGYNEQYF.

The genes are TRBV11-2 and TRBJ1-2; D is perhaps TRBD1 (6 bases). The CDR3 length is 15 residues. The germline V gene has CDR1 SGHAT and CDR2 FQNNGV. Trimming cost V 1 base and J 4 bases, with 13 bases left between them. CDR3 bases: TGTGCCAGCAGCTTAGGCGCAGGGGTTGTCTATGGCTACACCTTC. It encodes CASSLGAGVVYGYTF.

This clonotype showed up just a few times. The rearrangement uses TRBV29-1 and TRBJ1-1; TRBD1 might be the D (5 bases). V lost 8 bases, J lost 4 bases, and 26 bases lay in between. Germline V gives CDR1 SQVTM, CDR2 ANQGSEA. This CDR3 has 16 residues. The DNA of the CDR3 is TGCAGCCCACACAGGATGGGGCTCTCGTCGGGCACTGAAGCTTTCTTT. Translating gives CSPHRMGLSSGTEAFF.

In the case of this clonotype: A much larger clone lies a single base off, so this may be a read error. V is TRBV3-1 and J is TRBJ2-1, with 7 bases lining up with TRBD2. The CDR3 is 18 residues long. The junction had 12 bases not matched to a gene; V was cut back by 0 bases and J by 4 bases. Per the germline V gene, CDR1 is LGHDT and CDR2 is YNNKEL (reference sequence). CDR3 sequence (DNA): TGTGCCAGCAGCCAAGATATCCCCCTTGCGGGGGAATACAATGAGCAGTTCTTC. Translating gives CASSQDIPLAGEYNEQFF.

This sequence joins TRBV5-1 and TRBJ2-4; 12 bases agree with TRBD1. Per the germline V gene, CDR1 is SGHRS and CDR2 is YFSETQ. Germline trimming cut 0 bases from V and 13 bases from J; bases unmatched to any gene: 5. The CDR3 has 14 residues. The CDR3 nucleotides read TGCGCCAGCAGCTTGGTAGGGACAGGGGGCGACCAGTACTTC. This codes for CASSLVGTGGDQYF.

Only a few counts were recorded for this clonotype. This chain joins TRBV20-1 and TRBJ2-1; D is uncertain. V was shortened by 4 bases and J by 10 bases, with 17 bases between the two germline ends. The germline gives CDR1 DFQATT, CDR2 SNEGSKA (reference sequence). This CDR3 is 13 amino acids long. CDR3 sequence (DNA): TGCAGTGCTAAATTTCTCCTGCCGAGCGAGCAGTTCTTC. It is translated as CSAKFLLPSEQFF.

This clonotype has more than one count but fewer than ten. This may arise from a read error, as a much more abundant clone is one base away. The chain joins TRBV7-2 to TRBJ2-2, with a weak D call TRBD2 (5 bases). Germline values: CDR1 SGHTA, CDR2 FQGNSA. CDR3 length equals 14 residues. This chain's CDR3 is CASSFTANTGERFF. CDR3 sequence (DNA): TGTGCCAGCAGCTTTACGGCGAACACCGGGGAGCGGTTTTTT.